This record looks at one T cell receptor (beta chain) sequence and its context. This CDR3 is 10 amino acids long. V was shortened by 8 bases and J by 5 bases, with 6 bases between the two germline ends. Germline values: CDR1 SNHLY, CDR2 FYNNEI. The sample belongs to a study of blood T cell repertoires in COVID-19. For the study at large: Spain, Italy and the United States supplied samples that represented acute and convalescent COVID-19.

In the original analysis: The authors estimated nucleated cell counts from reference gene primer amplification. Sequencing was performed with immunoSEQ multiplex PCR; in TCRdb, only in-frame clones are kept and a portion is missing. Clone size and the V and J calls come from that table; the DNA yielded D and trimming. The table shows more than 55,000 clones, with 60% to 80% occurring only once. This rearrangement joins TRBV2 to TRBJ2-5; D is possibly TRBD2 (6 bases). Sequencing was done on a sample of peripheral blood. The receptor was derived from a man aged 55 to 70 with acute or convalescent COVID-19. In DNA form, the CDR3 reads TGTGCCAGCCGGGGGGAGACCCAGTACTTC. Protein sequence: CASRGETQYF.